These 6 T cell receptor beta chains came from one sample sequenced in a study of STAT3 mutations in large granular lymphocyte leukemia. Antigen specificity for these receptors is unknown. Profiled with immunoSEQ multiplex PCR; TCRdb holds only in-frame clones, not every one. The sample shows around 12,000 clones, over 70% of them seen only once. Whole-study results and caveats: Every T-cell large granular lymphocyte leukemia patient had at least one immunodominant TCR beta clonotype.

The sample consisted of peripheral blood mononuclear cells. These receptors were taken from a man aged 55 to 70 with T-cell large granular lymphocyte leukemia. Some clones in this sample may be carry-over from other donors' samples.

V and J are TRBV15 and TRBJ1-5; 10 nucleotides align to TRBD1. V shed 7 bases, J shed 1 base, and the junction held 13 bases outside the gene matches. Germline lookup yields CDR1 LNHNV and CDR2 YYDKDF (reference sequence). CDR3 length equals 18 residues. The CDR3 sequence is CATTLRDRGFSSNQPQHF. CDR3 nucleotide sequence: TGTGCCACCACCCTACGGGACAGGGGATTTTCGAGCAATCAGCCCCAGCATTTT.

The CDR3 here is CASSLAMAGADEQYF. In DNA, the CDR3 is TGTGCCAGCAGCTTAGCAATGGCGGGAGCCGACGAGCAGTACTTC. This chain connects TRBV7-2 to TRBJ2-7; 7 bases match TRBD2. The germline CDR1 and CDR2 sequences are SGHTA and FQGNSA. The CDR3 is made up of 15 amino acids. J lost 5 bases, V lost 0 bases, and 7 bases had no gene match. Full variable domain (remainder filled in from reference TRBV7-2 and TRBJ2-7): GAGVSQSPSNKVTEKGKDVELRCDPISGHTALYWYRQSLGQGLEFLIYFQGNSAPDKSGLPSDRFSAERTGGSVSTLTIQRTQQEDSAVYLCASSLAMAGADEQYFGPGTRLTVT.

The chain couples TRBV5-4 to TRBJ2-7, with D unresolved. V was cut by 7 bases and J by 1 base, with 12 bases left in between. The CDR3 has 13 residues. Germline CDR1 reads SGHNT; CDR2 reads YYREEE (reference sequence). As DNA, the CDR3 is TGTGCCAGCCGAGGATTCATGTCCTACGAGCAGTACTTC. Its protein product is CASRGFMSYEQYF.

The chain uses TRBV5-4 and TRBJ1-2; tentatively, D is TRBD1 (5 bases). Germline values: CDR1 SGHNT, CDR2 YYREEE (reference sequence). The CDR3 has 15 residues. Trimming removed 1 base at V and 2 bases at J, with 12 bases between. The CDR3 protein is CASSLPRGGNYGYTF. The CDR3 region has the DNA TGTGCCAGCAGCTTGCCCCGGGGCGGGAACTATGGCTACACCTTC.

This clone has only a few counts. The J gene is TRBJ2-1, the V gene TRBV29-1, with 7 nucleotides matching TRBD2. The CDR3 sequence is 14 residues long. J gave up 7 bases and V 7 bases, and 13 bases lay outside the gene matches. Germline V gives CDR1 SQVTM, CDR2 ANQGSEA. CDR3 amino acids: CSAKKGGLENEQFF. In DNA form, the CDR3 reads TGCAGCGCAAAGAAGGGAGGACTAGAAAATGAGCAGTTCTTC.

The chain recombines TRBV4-3 with TRBJ1-1, with D tentatively TRBD1 (6 bases). CDR3 size: 15 residues. Trimming cost V 4 bases and J 3 bases, with 15 bases left between them. CDR1 is LGHNA and CDR2 is YSLEER in the germline V gene. CDR3 region: CASSRDMVSDTEAFF. DNA of the CDR3: TGCGCCAGCAGCCGGGACATGGTTTCGGACACTGAAGCTTTCTTT.